Sequencing of this TCR beta chain was carried out in a study of beta chain features in type 1 diabetes. With respect to this clone: What it recognizes is unknown.

All of the isolated RNA was reverse transcribed, so expressed TCRB transcripts were sequenced. Only in-frame clones appear in the TCRdb table, and some are missing; sequencing was by immunoSEQ multiplex PCR. The data show about 40,000 clones, roughly 49% seen once. Sorted populations all exceeded 95% purity. Germline CDR1 and CDR2: MNHEY and SMNVEV (reference sequence). Trimming removed 4 bases at V and 2 bases at J, with 9 bases between. CDR3 length equals 15 residues. Study-level results: VDJ junctions from patients with type 1 diabetes contained fewer insertions and more deletions. Patients' naive, central memory and Treg TCRB repertoires seemed closer to one another than those of healthy donors.

Sequencing input: central memory CD4+ T cells from blood. V and J are TRBV27 and TRBJ2-6, with D possibly TRBD1 on 6 matching bases. This clonotype was sampled from a woman aged 18 to 35 in good health. CDR3: CASSSRGAGANVLTF. The CDR3 coding sequence is TGTGCCAGCAGTTCCAGGGGAGCTGGGGCCAACGTCCTGACTTTC.